These T cell receptor beta chains were read from a single sample in a study of T cells in Graves' hyperthyroidism and ophthalmopathy. TCRdb reprocessed the multiplex PCR reads with MiXCR, giving one entry per CDR3 protein. The sample lists about 400,000 distinct CDR3 sequences, about 14% occurring once. Source material: blood. The receptors here all came from a man aged 50 or older with Graves' ophthalmopathy. CDR3s include the opening cysteine and the closing phenylalanine or tryptophan. The D gene is left open where the match is weak. Expanded clones are given a class, and other clones once, few, many or no size at all.

d_call | j_call | v_call | clone_size | cdr3_nt | cdr3_aa
NA | TRBJ2-3 | TRBV5-1 | many | TGCGCCAGCAGCTTGGCCGGGACGCCGGATACGCAGTATTTT | CASSLAGTPDTQYF
NA | TRBJ2-5 | TRBV15 | NA | TGTGCCACCAGCCCTGGGGGAGAGACCCAGTACTTC | CATSPGGETQYF
TRBD1 | TRBJ2-2 | TRBV6-5 | few | TGTGCCAGCAGTTACTGGGGGACAGGGGGCTCCGGGGAGCTGTTTTTT | CASSYWGTGGSGELFF
NA | TRBJ2-3 | TRBV2 | many | TGTGCCAGCAGTGGTTTCCCTAGAACAGATACGCAGTATTTT | CASSGFPRTDTQYF
NA | TRBJ2-3 | TRBV30 | many | TGTGCCTGGAGTGGAGAAGCTATCACAGATACGCAGTATTTT | CAWSGEAITDTQYF
NA | TRBJ2-1 | TRBV3-1 | NA | TGTGCCAGCAGCCCCGCGGAGTACAATGAGCAGTTCTTC | CASSPAEYNEQFF
NA | TRBJ2-1 | TRBV4-1 | many | TGCGCCAGCAGGCAGAGCTTCTCCTACAATGAGCAGTTCTTC | CASRQSFSYNEQFF
NA | TRBJ2-1 | TRBV7-8 | many | TGTGCCAGCAGCTTAGCCCAGCAGACCTACAATGAGCAGTTCTTC | CASSLAQQTYNEQFF
NA | TRBJ2-3 | TRBV28 | few | TGTGCCAGCAGGGATGGGGGCACAGATACGCAGTATTTT | CASRDGGTDTQYF
NA | TRBJ1-2 | TRBV20-1 | NA | TGCAGTGCTAGCAAGTCCCTTAACTATGGCTACACCTTC | CSASKSLNYGYTF
NA | TRBJ2-2 | TRBV5-1 | many | TGCGCCAGCAGTCTCAGTGGGGGAGACACCGGGGAGCTGTTTTTT | CASSLSGGDTGELFF
TRBD1 | TRBJ2-7 | TRBV20-1 | many | TGCAGTGCCATCGGACAGGGGCGAACCTACGAGCAGTACTTC | CSAIGQGRTYEQYF
TRBD2 | TRBJ2-7 | TRBV5-1 | many | TGCGCCAGCAGCTGGGGACTAGCGGGAACTAATAGGGAGCAGTACTTC | CASSWGLAGTNREQYF
TRBD1 | TRBJ2-3 | TRBV20-1 | NA | TGCAGTGCTAGAGATTTAGACAGGGGGCTGGATACGCAGTATTTT | CSARDLDRGLDTQYF
NA | TRBJ2-5 | TRBV2 | many | TGTGCCAGCAGTCCTCTAGGGGGGAGCGGGGAGACCCAGTACTTC | CASSPLGGSGETQYF
TRBD2 | TRBJ2-5 | TRBV5-1 | NA | TGCGCCAGCAGCTGCGGGGGAGAGGAGACCCAGTACTTC | CASSCGGEETQYF
NA | TRBJ2-2 | TRBV19 | few | TGTGCCAGTAGTACCCCGAACACCGGGGAGCTGTTTTTT | CASSTPNTGELFF
TRBD2 | TRBJ2-1 | TRBV11-2 | many | TGTGCCAGCAGCCAAATAGCGGGAGACCATGAGCAGTTCTTC | CASSQIAGDHEQFF
TRBD2 | TRBJ2-1 | TRBV18 | many | TGTGCCAGCTCACCACCACAGCCCGGGACTAGCAATGAGCAGTTCTTC | CASSPPQPGTSNEQFF
TRBD1 | TRBJ2-1 | TRBV2 | many | TGTGCCAGCAGCGTAGCGGGACAGGGGGCCGTAAATGAGCAGTTCTTC | CASSVAGQGAVNEQFF
NA | TRBJ2-1 | TRBV12-3/TRBV12-4 | NA | TGTGCCAGCATGCGCGGGCGGTCCTACAATGAGCAGTTCTTC | CASMRGRSYNEQFF